This TCR beta chain was sequenced during a study of OX40 agonist ivuxolimab in advanced cancers. TCRdb's copy holds only in-frame clones and misses some; the assay was immunoSEQ multiplex PCR. The sample has about 46,000 clones, 82% seen once. This sequence originates from an adult with an advanced solid tumor such as melanoma, head and neck, liver or kidney cancer. The sequencing used CD4+ or CD8+ T cells sorted from blood, collected in a trial of the OX40 agonist ivuxolimab.

CDR3 loop: CSVDTSGVYNEQFF. The CDR3 DNA follows: TGCAGCGTTGATACCTCAGGGGTCTACAATGAGCAGTTCTTC. The chain uses TRBV29-1 and TRBJ2-1, with a weak D call TRBD1 (6 bases). The CDR3 is 14 residues long. Trimming shortened V by 3 bases and J by 3 bases, and 12 bases separated the two germline ends. Germline CDR1 and CDR2: SQVTM and ANQGSEA.